These 22 T cell receptor beta chains share one sample of origin, sequenced in a study of blood T cell repertoires in COVID-19. Repertoires were generated with immunoSEQ multiplex PCR, while TCRdb's copy carries only in-frame clones and drops some. The repertoire holds about 480,000 clones, with approximately 89% as singletons. The sequenced material came from peripheral blood. The receptors were sampled from a young man with COVID-19, enrolled during active disease.

The J gene is TRBJ2-3, the V gene TRBV24-1, with no clear D. There are 15 residues in the CDR3. Trimming pared 5 bases from V and 1 base from J, leaving 12 bases between. In germline, CDR1 is KGHDR, CDR2 SFDVKD. CDR3 in amino acids: CATSAGYAGTDTQYF. CDR3 in DNA: TGTGCCACCAGTGCCGGATATGCGGGCACAGATACGCAGTATTTT.

This clone was found once. This sample includes further DNA sequences coding for the same CDR3. The chain recombines TRBV5-4 with TRBJ1-4, with TRBD1 as a possible D gene (6 bases). The V and J ends lost 0 bases and 5 bases respectively, with 8 bases between them. The CDR3 totals 14 residues. CDR1 is SGHNT, CDR2 YYREEE, per germline (reference sequence). CDR3 sequence (DNA): TGTGCCAGCAGCTTGGGGACAGTCAATGAAAAACTGTTTTTT. Amino acids: CASSLGTVNEKLFF.

The V gene is TRBV6-1, the J gene TRBJ1-5; 8 bases match TRBD1. V lost 2 bases to trimming and J lost 2 bases; unmatched junction nucleotides: 8. Germline CDR1 reads MNHNS; CDR2 reads SASEGT. The CDR3 is 17 residues long. The CDR3: CASSESGGQGGNQPQHF. The CDR3 bases are TGTGCCAGCAGTGAATCAGGAGGACAGGGCGGCAATCAGCCCCAGCATTTT.

The V and J genes are TRBV18 and TRBJ2-5; 11 bases agree with TRBD1. This CDR3 comprises 16 residues. After removal of 2 bases from V and 1 base from J, the junction contained 3 bases not matched to a gene. CDR1 and CDR2 (germline): KGHSH, LQKENI. As DNA, the CDR3 is TGTGCCAGCTCACCAGGGACAGGGGGTAGCCAAGAGACCCAGTACTTC. It is translated as CASSPGTGGSQETQYF.

The chain employs TRBV6-5 and TRBJ1-6; 12 positions match TRBD1. The CDR3 is made up of 14 amino acids. Germline CDR1 and CDR2: MNHEY and SVGAGI. With 6 bases clipped from V and 10 bases from J, the junction kept 4 bases outside the gene matches. CDR3 residues: CASSPGQGASPLHF. DNA for the CDR3: TGTGCCAGCAGCCCGGGACAGGGGGCCTCACCCCTCCACTTT.

This clone was detected once. This rearrangement joins TRBV28 to TRBJ1-2; 8 bases fit TRBD1. Germline V gene data show CDR1 as MDHEN and CDR2 as SYDVKM. The V segment lost 3 bases and the J segment 3 bases; nucleotides outside the gene matches: 6. The CDR3 spans 15 residues. CDR3 region: CASSFAAGGYYGYTF. CDR3 DNA: TGTGCCAGCAGTTTTGCGGCAGGGGGCTACTATGGCTACACCTTC.

For this clone: A junction end diverges from the germline sequence, so it may reflect a read error. V usage is TRBV3-1 (or the pseudogene TRBV3-2) and J usage is TRBJ1-4, with D maybe TRBD1 (5 bases). The CDR3 covers 14 residues. Germline V CDR1 and CDR2: LGHDT, YNNKEL (reference sequence). The CDR3 region has the DNA TGTGCCAGCAGTCAAGCGGGGGGGAATGAAAAACTGTTTTTT. Translation gives CASSQAGGNEKLFF.

V is TRBV3-1 (or the pseudogene TRBV3-2) and J is TRBJ1-1; possible D gene TRBD1, 6 bases. The CDR3 is 13 residues long. The V end lost 4 bases, the J end lost 2 bases, and 8 bases lay between the germline ends. Per the germline V gene, CDR1 is LGHDT and CDR2 is YNNKEL (reference sequence). Here the CDR3 DNA reads TGTGCCAGCAGCCGGACAGTAAACACTGAAGCTTTCTTT. Encoded protein: CASSRTVNTEAFF.

The rearrangement links TRBV6-5 to TRBJ2-1, with 10 bases fitting TRBD1. The germline CDR1 and CDR2 sequences are MNHEY and SVGAGI. This CDR3 has 11 amino acids. The V and J ends lost 6 bases and 14 bases, in that order; junction bases with no gene match: 4. This chain's CDR3 is CASRSGTGEFF. Written as DNA, the CDR3 is TGTGCCAGCAGGTCCGGGACAGGGGAGTTCTTC.

The chain links TRBV5-5 to TRBJ2-1; 10 bases agree with TRBD2. V dropped 2 bases and J dropped 4; count of bases not matched to a gene: 6. The germline V gene has CDR1 SGHKS and CDR2 YYEKEE (reference sequence). The CDR3 sequence is 16 residues long. CDR3 bases: TGTGCCAGCAGCTTAACTAGCGGGACTTTATACAATGAGCAGTTCTTC. It yields the protein CASSLTSGTLYNEQFF.

The chain joins TRBV5-1 to TRBJ2-5; 7 bases are a match to TRBD2. V trimming: 4 bases; J trimming: 7 bases; junction bases outside the gene matches: 7. The CDR3 consists of 13 residues. In germline, CDR1 is SGHRS, CDR2 YFSETQ. The DNA of the CDR3 is TGCGCCAGCAGCATCGGGAGGAGTGGGACCCAGTACTTC. It encodes CASSIGRSGTQYF.

This chain connects TRBV18 to TRBJ2-2, with 9 bases fitting TRBD2. CDR3 length: 20 amino acids. Unmatched junction bases numbered 14, after V lost 3 bases and J lost 0 bases. Germline lookup yields CDR1 KGHSH and CDR2 LQKENI. For the CDR3, the DNA is TGTGCCAGCTCACCTCCCCGGGGCAGCGGGGGGTCTTCGAACACCGGGGAGCTGTTTTTT. This gives the protein CASSPPRGSGGSSNTGELFF.

This chain joins TRBV30 and TRBJ2-7; 7 nucleotides agree with TRBD2. The V gene's germline CDR1 is GTSNPN and CDR2 SVGIG (reference sequence). This CDR3 region has 16 residues. Germline trimming cut 0 bases from V and 3 bases from J; bases unmatched to any gene: 11. Here the CDR3 reads CAWSVNGPSGRYEQYF. CDR3 sequence (DNA): TGTGCCTGGAGTGTAAATGGGCCTAGCGGACGCTACGAGCAGTACTTC.

This sequence joins TRBV28 and TRBJ2-7; tentative D call: TRBD1 (6 bases). Looked up from germline, CDR1 is MDHEN and CDR2 is SYDVKM. The CDR3 has 13 amino acids. The V end was cut by 9 bases, the J end by 4 bases, with 16 bases between. The CDR3 nucleotides read TGTGCCAGTAAACGGGCTCAGGGGTACGAGCAGTACTTC. Residues: CASKRAQGYEQYF.

The rearrangement uses TRBV18 and TRBJ1-2, with a tentative D call TRBD1 (6 bases). The CDR3 consists of 15 residues. Germline lookup yields CDR1 KGHSH and CDR2 LQKENI. V lost 3 bases, J lost 5 bases, and 16 bases lay in between. The CDR3 DNA follows: TGTGCCAGCTCACCGGCGACAGGACAAACTTATGGCTACACCTTC. Amino acid sequence: CASSPATGQTYGYTF.

The chain uses TRBV5-4 and TRBJ2-1; TRBD2 matches at 12 bases. Germline assignment: CDR1 SGHNT and CDR2 YYREEE (reference sequence). V dropped 4 bases and J dropped 3; count of bases not matched to a gene: 5. The CDR3 sequence is 16 residues long. The CDR3 DNA follows: TGTGCCAGCAGCCTGGGACTAGCGGGCCTCTACAATGAGCAGTTCTTC. As protein: CASSLGLAGLYNEQFF.

The chain has TRBV2 and TRBJ2-3; the D is unclear. Germline V CDR1 and CDR2: SNHLY, FYNNEI. This CDR3 region has 14 residues. Trimming pared 6 bases from V and 0 bases from J, leaving 10 bases between. The CDR3 protein is CASRREISTDTQYF. CDR3 DNA sequence: TGTGCCAGCAGACGCGAGATTAGCACAGATACGCAGTATTTT.

The chain combines TRBV25-1 with TRBJ2-7; D remains ambiguous. Germline lookup yields CDR1 MGHDK and CDR2 SYGVNS. Trimming removed 6 bases from V and 2 bases from J, with 11 bases in between. This CDR3 has 13 residues. As DNA, the CDR3 is TGTGCCAGCAGCGGGTCCCTTGCCTACGAGCAGTACTTC. Encoded protein: CASSGSLAYEQYF.

The chain employs TRBV7-9 and TRBJ2-3; D possibly corresponds to TRBD2 (5 bases). The CDR3 consists of 15 residues. The germline V and J ends were trimmed by 1 base and 4 bases, with 12 bases remaining between them. CDR1 and CDR2 (germline): SEHNR, FQNEAQ (reference sequence). In DNA form, the CDR3 reads TGTGCCAGCAGCTTAGATCCGGGAAGGGCAGATACGCAGTATTTT. This encodes CASSLDPGRADTQYF.

This chain connects TRBV5-4 to TRBJ2-5, with a possible D match to TRBD2 (6 bases). The V end was cut by 5 bases, the J end by 5 bases, with 19 bases between. The germline CDR1 and CDR2 sequences are SGHNT and YYREEE (reference sequence). The CDR3 sequence is 15 residues long. CDR3 nucleotide sequence: TGTGCCAGCAGTCACGTCTTGGGTGGGGGGGAGACCCAGTACTTC. Translation: CASSHVLGGGETQYF.

Details on this clone: Other DNA variants within this sample encode the same CDR3. The rearrangement links TRBV18 to TRBJ2-3; D possibly corresponds to TRBD1 (5 bases). CDR1 is KGHSH and CDR2 is LQKENI in the germline V gene. There are 13 residues in the CDR3. The V end lost 1 base, the J end lost 3 bases, and 5 bases lay between the germline ends. The chain's CDR3 is CASSPQGTDTQYF. The CDR3, as DNA: TGTGCCAGCTCACCACAGGGGACAGATACGCAGTATTTT.

This clone came up a few times. This chain joins TRBV3-1 (or the pseudogene TRBV3-2) and TRBJ2-7; 11 positions agree with TRBD1. The ends lost 5 bases at V and 6 bases at J; junction bases unmatched: 6. This CDR3 has 14 amino acids. Germline V CDR1 and CDR2: LGHDT, YNNKEL (reference sequence). The DNA for the CDR3 is TGTGCCAGCAGCTTCCGGGACAGGGGGGGCGAGCAGTACTTC. Its protein is CASSFRDRGGEQYF.